Presented here are 5 T cell receptor beta chains from one specimen sequenced in a study of response to subunit inactivated influenza vaccine. TCRdb itself ran the RT-PCR reads through MiXCR, one entry per CDR3 protein. This repertoire shows hundreds of thousands of distinct CDR3 sequences, less than 10% found once; its top ten account for about an eighth. The sequences come from PBMCs from blood, collected around 25 months after vaccination. The receptors come from a man aged 50 to 75 who received an inactivated influenza vaccine.

This clonotype was observed many times. The rearrangement links TRBV24-1 to TRBJ2-1, with 9 bases identical to TRBD2. The J segment lost 4 bases and the V segment lost 5 bases, leaving 11 bases of the junction unmatched. CDR1 is KGHDR and CDR2 is SFDVKD in the germline V gene. The CDR3 is made up of 17 amino acids. The CDR3 spells CATSGIGSGSLYNEQFF. CDR3 sequence (DNA): TGTGCCACCAGTGGAATCGGTAGCGGGAGTTTGTACAATGAGCAGTTCTTC.

This clonotype was recorded at least ten times. The rearrangement links TRBV6-1 to TRBJ1-1; D gene ambiguous. Germline CDR1 reads MNHNS; CDR2 reads SASEGT. This CDR3 is 13 amino acids long. V lost 7 bases to trimming and J lost 9 bases, with 18 bases between them. The CDR3 sequence: CASTQDTARKAFF. The CDR3 coding sequence is TGTGCCAGCACCCAAGACACCGCCAGGAAAGCTTTCTTT.

CDR3 sequence: CASKRTLTYEQYF. CDR3 DNA: TGCGCCAGCAAGAGGACCCTAACCTACGAGCAGTACTTC. The rearrangement uses TRBV5-1 and TRBJ2-7; no clear D gene. Trimming took off 6 bases at V and 2 bases at J, with 12 bases between the two ends. CDR1 and CDR2 (germline): SGHRS, YFSETQ. The CDR3 is made up of 13 amino acids. Supplemented by reference TRBV5-1 and TRBJ2-7, the full variable domain reads KAGVTQTPRYLIKTRGQQVTLSCSPISGHRSVSWYQQTPGQGLQFLFEYFSETQRNKGNFPGRFSGRQFSNSRSEMNVSTLELGDSALYLCASKRTLTYEQYFGPGTRLTVT.

CDR3 loop: CASSYASGGANTGELFF. The CDR3 coding sequence is TGTGCCAGCAGTTACGCTAGCGGGGGGGCGAACACCGGGGAGCTGTTTTTT. The chain carries TRBV6-2 or TRBV6-3 and TRBJ2-2; 12 bases match TRBD2. The V segment lost 2 bases and the J segment 0 bases; nucleotides outside the gene matches: 1. CDR3 size: 17 residues. Per the germline V gene, CDR1 is MNHEY and CDR2 is SVGEGT.

This clonotype occurred a few times. This sequence joins TRBV27 and TRBJ2-1; 9 bases map to TRBD1. The length of the CDR3 is 13 residues. CDR1 is MNHEY, CDR2 SMNVEV, per germline (reference sequence). V was pared by 6 bases and J by 15 bases, with 12 bases of the junction left unmatched. CDR3 coding DNA: TGTGCCAGCAGCCCGGGACAGGGTTTCCTGGGGTTCTTC. Encoded protein: CASSPGQGFLGFF.